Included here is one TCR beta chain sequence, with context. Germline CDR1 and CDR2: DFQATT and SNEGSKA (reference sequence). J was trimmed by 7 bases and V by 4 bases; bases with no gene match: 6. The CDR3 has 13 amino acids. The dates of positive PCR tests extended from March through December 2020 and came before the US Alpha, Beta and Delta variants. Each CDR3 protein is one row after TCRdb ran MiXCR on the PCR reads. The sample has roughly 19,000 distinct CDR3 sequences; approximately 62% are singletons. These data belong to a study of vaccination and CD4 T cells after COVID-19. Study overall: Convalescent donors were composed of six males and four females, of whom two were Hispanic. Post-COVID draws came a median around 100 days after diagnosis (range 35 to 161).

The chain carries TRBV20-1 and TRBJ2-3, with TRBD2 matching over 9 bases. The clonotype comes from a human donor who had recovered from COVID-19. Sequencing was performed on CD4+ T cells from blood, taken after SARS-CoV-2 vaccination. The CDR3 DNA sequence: TGCAGTGCTACTCGGACTAGCGCCAATACGCAGTATTTT. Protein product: CSATRTSANTQYF.